These 10 T cell receptor beta chains were sequenced from one sample in a study of response to subunit inactivated influenza vaccine. Each CDR3 protein gets one entry after TCRdb re-called the RT-PCR reads with MiXCR. The sample contains 600,000 to 850,000 distinct CDR3 sequences, 12% to 15% of which appear only once. Sequencing used PBMCs from blood, obtained 14 days before vaccination. These receptors were collected from a man in his fifties who received an inactivated influenza vaccine.

The table lists this clonotype with a few counts. The rearrangement links TRBV5-6 to TRBJ2-3; D possibly corresponds to TRBD2 (6 bases). Germline assignment: CDR1 SGHDT and CDR2 YYEEEE. Trimming cost V 0 bases and J 3 bases, with 11 bases left between them. The length of the CDR3 is 15 residues. CDR3 DNA sequence: TGTGCCAGCAGCTTGGCGGGAGATGAGACAGATACGCAGTATTTT. It yields the protein CASSLAGDETDTQYF.

The table lists this clonotype with many counts. The chain carries TRBV11-2 and TRBJ2-7; D gene uncertain. V lost 2 bases and J 0 bases, leaving 5 bases between the germline ends. There are 13 residues in the CDR3. CDR1 is SGHAT, CDR2 FQNNGV, per germline. The chain's CDR3 is CASSLIGSYEQYF. In nucleotides, the CDR3 is TGTGCCAGCAGCTTAATCGGCTCCTACGAGCAGTACTTC.

This sequence joins TRBV20-1 and TRBJ2-7; no clear D gene. This CDR3 has 14 residues. Trimming took 7 bases from V and 3 from J, leaving 19 bases between them. Germline V gene sequence: CDR1 DFQATT, CDR2 SNEGSKA (reference sequence). CDR3 region: CSVTSSGVHYEQYF. The DNA for the CDR3 is TGCAGTGTCACCTCCTCGGGCGTGCACTACGAGCAGTACTTC.

This clonotype was detected only a few times. V usage is TRBV9 and J usage is TRBJ2-7, with D possibly TRBD2 on 5 matching bases. Germline loops: CDR1 SGDLS, CDR2 YYNGEE. CDR3 length equals 13 residues. V lost 0 bases to trimming and J lost 6 bases, with 10 bases between them. DNA of the CDR3: TGTGCCAGCAGCGTAGCACCGGGGATCGAGCAGTACTTC. The encoded protein is CASSVAPGIEQYF.

In its sample, this clonotype was seen a few times. The CDR3 is CASRRLAGGYEQYF. Written as DNA, the CDR3 is TGTGCCAGCAGGAGACTAGCGGGTGGGTACGAGCAGTACTTC. J is TRBJ2-7 and V is TRBV6-2 or TRBV6-3, with TRBD2 matching over 10 bases. Germline V gene lookup returns CDR1 MNHEY and CDR2 SVGEGT. V was pared by 6 bases and J by 4 bases, with 6 bases of the junction left unmatched. This CDR3 has 14 amino acids.

The genes are TRBV25-1 and TRBJ1-2; D uncertain. This CDR3 has 12 amino acids. Trimming took off 2 bases at V and 8 bases at J, with 9 bases between the two ends. Germline CDR1 is MGHDK and CDR2 is SYGVNS. The CDR3 spells CASSEGFVGYTF. DNA of the CDR3: TGTGCCAGCAGTGAAGGCTTCGTGGGCTACACCTTC.

V and J are TRBV5-1 and TRBJ1-1; possibly TRBD1 for D (5 bases). The germline V and J ends were trimmed by 0 bases and 1 base, with 10 bases remaining between them. CDR3 size: 15 residues. Germline assignment: CDR1 SGHRS and CDR2 YFSETQ. The DNA of the CDR3 is TGCGCCAGCAGCTTGGACCAGGGAGGGAACACTGAAGCTTTCTTT. This codes for CASSLDQGGNTEAFF.

V and J are TRBV20-1 and TRBJ2-7; 10 positions agree with TRBD1. The V gene end was trimmed by 4 bases and the J gene end by 3 bases; junction bases not matched to a gene: 9. Germline V gives CDR1 DFQATT, CDR2 SNEGSKA (reference sequence). This CDR3 has 15 residues. Here the CDR3 DNA reads TGCAGTGCTACTAAGGGACAGGGGCCCTTCTACGAGCAGTACTTC. As protein: CSATKGQGPFYEQYF.

The chain carries TRBV2 and TRBJ1-2; D not certain. V was cut by 11 bases and J by 1 base, with 14 bases left in between. The germline gives CDR1 SNHLY, CDR2 FYNNEI. This CDR3 spans 13 amino acids. DNA of the CDR3: TGTGCCTGCGAGGGTTACAATAACTATGGCTACACCTTC. Amino acids: CACEGYNNYGYTF.

This clonotype was seen repeatedly, ten times or more. The rearrangement links TRBV5-1 to TRBJ2-4, with TRBD1 identical over 7 bases. This CDR3 has 14 residues. Germline V CDR1 and CDR2: SGHRS, YFSETQ. Germline trimming cut 0 bases from V and 10 bases from J; bases unmatched to any gene: 7. The CDR3 DNA follows: TGCGCCAGCAGCTTGGGACAGGGCGATTGGATTCAGTACTTC. The encoded protein is CASSLGQGDWIQYF. The whole variable domain, filled in from reference TRBV5-1 and TRBJ2-4, reads KAGVTQTPRYLIKTRGQQVTLSCSPISGHRSVSWYQQTPGQGLQFLFEYFSETQRNKGNFPGRFSGRQFSNSRSEMNVSTLELGDSALYLCASSLGQGDWIQYFGAGTRLSVL.